This section outlines one TCR beta chain sequence together with its context. Its antigen is not known. The junction and the germline gene differ at one end; a read error may be behind it. No cell sorting was done before RNA was extracted from the tissue. The library came from three nested PCR rounds adapted from ARM-PCR protocols. MiXCR, applied by TCRdb to the multiplex PCR reads, yields one record per CDR3 protein. Among about 93,000 distinct CDR3 sequences listed, roughly 70% were seen once. These data come from a study of tumor and adjacent non-tumor tissue in lung cancer. As for the study in general: On average, productive TCRbeta reads reached roughly 4.2 million per sample.

Germline V gene sequence: CDR1 MNHEY, CDR2 SVGAGI. The CDR3 spans 15 residues. Study-wide points: Normal lung showed higher cumulative top 100 clone frequency than tumor. TCR diversity was significantly greater in tumor than normal lung tissue. Shorter survival was associated with higher TCR diversity in tumors.

The TCR was taken from a man in his sixties with non-small cell lung cancer. The chain employs TRBV6-5 and TRBJ2-3, with 9 nucleotides matching TRBD1. The sample comprised lung tumor tissue. The CDR3 here is CASGFYGQGTDTQDF. The CDR3 nucleotides read TGTGCCAGCGGTTTCTACGGACAGGGGACAGATACGCAGGATTTT.